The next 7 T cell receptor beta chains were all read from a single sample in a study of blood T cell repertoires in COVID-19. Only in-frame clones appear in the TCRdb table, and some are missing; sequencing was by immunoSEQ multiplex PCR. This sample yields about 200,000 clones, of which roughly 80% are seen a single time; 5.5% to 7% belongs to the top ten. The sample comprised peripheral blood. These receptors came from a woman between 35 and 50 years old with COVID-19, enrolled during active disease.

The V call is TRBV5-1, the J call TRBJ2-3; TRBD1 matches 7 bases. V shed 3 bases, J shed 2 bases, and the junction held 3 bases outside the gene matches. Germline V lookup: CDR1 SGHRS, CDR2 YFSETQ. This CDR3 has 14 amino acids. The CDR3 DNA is TGCGCCAGCAGCTCGGGACAGCCCACAGATACGCAGTATTTT. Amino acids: CASSSGQPTDTQYF.

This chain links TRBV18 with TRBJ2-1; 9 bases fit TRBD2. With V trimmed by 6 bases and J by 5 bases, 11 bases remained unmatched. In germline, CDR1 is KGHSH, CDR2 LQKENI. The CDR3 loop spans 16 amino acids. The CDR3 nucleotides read TGTGCCAGCTCTCCGGGAGCGGGGGGCAGTAACAATGAGCAGTTCTTC. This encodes CASSPGAGGSNNEQFF.

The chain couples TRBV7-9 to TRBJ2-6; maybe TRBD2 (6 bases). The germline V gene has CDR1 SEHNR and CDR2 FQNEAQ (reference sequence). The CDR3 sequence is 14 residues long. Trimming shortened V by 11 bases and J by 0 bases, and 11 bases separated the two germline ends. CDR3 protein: CAGRIPSGANVLTF. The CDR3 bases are TGTGCCGGGAGGATACCCTCTGGGGCCAACGTCCTGACTTTC.

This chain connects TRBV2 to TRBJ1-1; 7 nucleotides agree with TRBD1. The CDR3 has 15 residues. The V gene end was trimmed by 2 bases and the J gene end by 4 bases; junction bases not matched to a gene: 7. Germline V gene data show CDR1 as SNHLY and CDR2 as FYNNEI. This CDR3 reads CASSEFGQGGTEAFF. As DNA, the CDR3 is TGTGCCAGCAGTGAATTCGGGCAGGGGGGCACTGAAGCTTTCTTT. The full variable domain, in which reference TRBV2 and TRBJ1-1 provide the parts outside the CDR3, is EPEVTQTPSHQVTQMGQEVILRCVPISNHLYFYWYRQILGQKVEFLVSFYNNEISEKSEIFDDQFSVERPDGSNFTLKIRSTKLEDSAMYFCASSEFGQGGTEAFFGQGTRLTVV.

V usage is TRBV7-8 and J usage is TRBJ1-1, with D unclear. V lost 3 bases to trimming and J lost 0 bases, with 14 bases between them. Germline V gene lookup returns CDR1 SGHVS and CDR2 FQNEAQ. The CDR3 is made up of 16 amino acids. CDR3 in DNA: TGTGCCAGCAGCTTGCCCCGGGGTCAGCTGAACACTGAAGCTTTCTTT. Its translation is CASSLPRGQLNTEAFF.

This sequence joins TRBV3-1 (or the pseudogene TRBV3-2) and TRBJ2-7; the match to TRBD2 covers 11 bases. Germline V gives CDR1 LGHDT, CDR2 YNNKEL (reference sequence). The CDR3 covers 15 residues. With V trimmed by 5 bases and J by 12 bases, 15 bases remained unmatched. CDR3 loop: CASSSTTSGAITPYF. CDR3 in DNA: TGTGCCAGCAGCTCCACGACTAGCGGGGCCATAACTCCGTACTTC.

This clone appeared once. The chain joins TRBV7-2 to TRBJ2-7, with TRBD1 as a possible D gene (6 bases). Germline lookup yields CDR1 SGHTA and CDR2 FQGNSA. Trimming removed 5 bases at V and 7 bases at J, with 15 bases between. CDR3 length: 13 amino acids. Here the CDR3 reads CASSAQAQGEQYF. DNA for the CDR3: TGTGCCAGCAGCGCTCAAGCACAGGGAGAGCAGTACTTC.